This TCR beta chain derives from a study of CD8 T cells in Susac syndrome. This CDR3 is built from 17 residues. CDR1 is ENHRY, CDR2 SYGVKD, per germline. Trimming left V 0 bases short and J 0 bases short, with 12 bases between. RNA was extracted with the RNeasy kit, and a quantity of about 0.5 to 1 ug was reverse transcribed using random hexamers. TCRdb re-called the immunoSEQ multiplex PCR reads through MiXCR, storing one row per CDR3 protein. The sample contains about 75,000 distinct CDR3 sequences, roughly 94% of which appear only once. The clonotype originates from a human donor with Susac syndrome. V is TRBV10-3 and J is TRBJ2-1, with D perhaps given as TRBD1 or TRBD2 (5 bases each). The specimen sequenced was CD8+ T cells from PBMCs. The CDR3 DNA reads as TGTGCCATCAGTGAGTCGGGGGTCAGTAGCTCCTACAATGAGCAGTTCTTC. Amino acids: CAISESGVSSSYNEQFF.